This T cell receptor beta chain was sequenced during a study of Graves' ophthalmopathy and Graves' hyperthyroidism. This clonotype came up many times. Its antigen is currently unknown. Amplification targeted the TCR beta CDR3 regions, with RNA transcripts as the source material. RT-PCR with HTBI primers came first, then second-round multiplex PCR. MiXCR, run by TCRdb on the multiplex PCR reads, gives a single entry per CDR3 protein. Of 400,000 or so distinct CDR3 sequences detected, about 18% appear once; the ten largest clones hold 2.4%. No progression to ophthalmopathy over 18 months defined stable hyperthyroidism. The hyperthyroidism patients had a new diagnosis of under 2 months' duration and were aged 18 to 65. Findings and caveats of the study: In blood appeared most of the expanded thyroid clonotypes whose frequency exceeded 0.001.

The V and J ends lost 6 bases and 6 bases respectively, with 11 bases between them. The CDR3 totals 12 residues. CDR1 is MNHEY, CDR2 SMNVEV, per germline (reference sequence). The receptor's source is an adult woman with stable Graves' hyperthyroidism. Source material: peripheral blood. This rearrangement joins TRBV27 to TRBJ1-1, with a possible D match to TRBD1 (5 bases). The CDR3 is CASSSLGAEAFF. The DNA for the CDR3 is TGTGCCAGCAGCTCCTTGGGGGCTGAAGCTTTCTTT.